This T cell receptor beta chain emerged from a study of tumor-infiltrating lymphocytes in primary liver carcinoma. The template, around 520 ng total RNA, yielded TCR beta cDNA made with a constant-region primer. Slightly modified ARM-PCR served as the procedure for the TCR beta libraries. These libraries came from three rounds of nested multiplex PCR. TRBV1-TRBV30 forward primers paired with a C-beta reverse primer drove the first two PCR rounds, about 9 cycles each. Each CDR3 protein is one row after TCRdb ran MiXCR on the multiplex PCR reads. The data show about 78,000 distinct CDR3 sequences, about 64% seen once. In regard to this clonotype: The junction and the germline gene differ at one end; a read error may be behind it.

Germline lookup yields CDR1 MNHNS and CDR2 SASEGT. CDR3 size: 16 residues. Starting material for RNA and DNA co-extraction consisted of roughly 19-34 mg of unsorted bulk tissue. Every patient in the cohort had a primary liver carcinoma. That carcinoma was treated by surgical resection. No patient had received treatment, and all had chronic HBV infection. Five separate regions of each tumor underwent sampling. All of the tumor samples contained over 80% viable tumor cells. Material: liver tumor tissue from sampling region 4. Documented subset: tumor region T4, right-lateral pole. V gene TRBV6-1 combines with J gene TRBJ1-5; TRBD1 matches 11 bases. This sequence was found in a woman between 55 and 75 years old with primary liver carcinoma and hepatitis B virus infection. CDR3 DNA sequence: TGTGTCAGCGCCCCCTCCCGGGACAGGGGGACTCAGCCCCAGCATTTT. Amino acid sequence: CVSAPSRDRGTQPQHF.